This T cell receptor beta chain is drawn from a study of Graves' ophthalmopathy and Graves' hyperthyroidism. PBMCs were isolated from an approximately 10 ml sample of fresh peripheral blood. RNA served as the template for amplifying TCR beta CDR3 regions. The first round was an RT-PCR with HTBI primers, and the second round was a multiplex PCR. TCRdb reprocessed the multiplex PCR reads via MiXCR and lists one record per CDR3 protein. The sample has a few hundred thousand distinct CDR3 sequences; 15% are singletons. This clonotype was obtained from a woman between 18 and 30 years old with stable Graves' hyperthyroidism. The specimen sequenced was peripheral blood.

CDR3 coding DNA: TGCAGCGTTCGAGGGATGTTTAACTATGGCTACACCTTC. As protein: CSVRGMFNYGYTF. The chain links TRBV29-1 to TRBJ1-2, with D unclear. With 5 bases removed from V and 1 base from J, the gap between germline ends came to 11 bases. The germline V gene has CDR1 SQVTM and CDR2 ANQGSEA. The CDR3 loop spans 13 amino acids.